Presented here are 10 T cell receptor beta chains from one specimen sequenced in a study of T-cell memory formation after mild COVID-19. TCRdb reprocessed the 5' RACE reads with MiXCR, giving one entry per CDR3 protein. This sample has hundreds of thousands of distinct CDR3 sequences, with around 20% found just once. Sequenced material: PBMCs or a T cell subset sorted from them (not recorded which). All receptors come from an adult woman who had mild COVID-19 (a few samples of this study predate the infection). Cell type and time point are not known.

The sample holds many counts of this clonotype. The chain joins TRBV11-2 to TRBJ2-5; the match to TRBD2 covers 13 bases. Germline values: CDR1 SGHAT, CDR2 FQNNGV. V was clipped by 4 bases and J by 1 base; unmatched bases: 3. The CDR3 contains 16 residues. The CDR3 DNA follows: TGTGCCAGCAGCTCCCGGACTAGCGGGGGCCAAGAGACCCAGTACTTC. This encodes CASSSRTSGGQETQYF. Full variable domain (rest looked up from reference TRBV11-2 and TRBJ2-5): EAGVAQSPRYKIIEKRQSVAFWCNPISGHATLYWYQQILGQGPKLLIQFQNNGVVDDSQLPKDRFSAERLKGVDSTLKIQPAKLEDSAVYLCASSSRTSGGQETQYFGPGTRLLVL.

The V call is TRBV7-9, the J call TRBJ2-5; 10 nucleotides line up with TRBD1. Germline CDR1 is SEHNR and CDR2 is FQNEAQ (reference sequence). The CDR3 consists of 15 residues. J gave up 1 base and V 5 bases, and 4 bases lay outside the gene matches. CDR3 bases: TGTGCCAGCAGCGCGAGACAGGGGGCCCAAGAGACCCAGTACTTC. Translation: CASSARQGAQETQYF.

CDR3 in amino acids: CSAPRQGAGYTEAFF. For the CDR3, the DNA is TGCAGTGCGCCGAGACAGGGGGCTGGGTACACTGAAGCTTTCTTT. The rearrangement uses TRBV20-1 and TRBJ1-1, with 10 bases aligning to TRBD1. Germline-derived CDR1 and CDR2 are DFQATT and SNEGSKA (reference sequence). This CDR3 comprises 15 residues. J lost 3 bases, V lost 6 bases, and 10 bases had no gene match.

The chain has TRBV19 and TRBJ1-5, with 10 bases lining up with TRBD1. Germline values: CDR1 LNHDA, CDR2 SQIVND (reference sequence). J was trimmed by 1 base and V by 2 bases; bases with no gene match: 5. The CDR3 is made up of 17 amino acids. DNA for the CDR3: TGTGCCAGTAGTATAAGAGCGGACAGGGGGAGCAATCAGCCCCAGCATTTT. Its translation is CASSIRADRGSNQPQHF.

The chain combines TRBV15 with TRBJ1-1; D is uncertain. Germline-derived CDR1 and CDR2 are LNHNV and YYDKDF (reference sequence). With 4 bases removed from V and 2 bases from J, the gap between germline ends came to 14 bases. This CDR3 is built from 15 residues. The CDR3 loop reads CATSIRTVLNTEAFF. The CDR3 DNA reads as TGTGCCACCAGCATAAGGACGGTCCTTAACACTGAAGCTTTCTTT.

This clonotype was detected only a few times. The J gene is TRBJ1-2, the V gene TRBV7-2, with 10 bases fitting TRBD1. CDR3 size: 15 residues. Trimming took 1 base from V and 14 from J; bases not matched to a gene: 13. Germline CDR1 and CDR2: SGHTA and FQGNSA. The CDR3 nucleotides read TGTGCCAGCAGCTTAGACTGGAGGGGACAGGGGATTTGGACCTTC. It translates to CASSLDWRGQGIWTF.

This clonotype has more than one count but fewer than ten. The V call is TRBV25-1, the J call TRBJ2-7; D ambiguous. The germline V gene has CDR1 MGHDK and CDR2 SYGVNS. The CDR3 spans 13 residues. V dropped 8 bases and J dropped 4 bases, with 15 bases sitting between them. The chain's CDR3 is CASRLPVRYEQYF. In DNA, the CDR3 is TGTGCCAGCCGACTCCCGGTCAGATACGAGCAGTACTTC.

The chain carries TRBV12-3 or TRBV12-4 and TRBJ2-2, with D possibly being TRBD2 (5 bases). Trimming pared 3 bases from V and 0 bases from J, leaving 8 bases between. The CDR3 covers 15 residues. The CDR3 here is CASSFRLPNTGELFF. Here the CDR3 DNA reads TGTGCCAGCAGTTTTAGACTACCGAACACCGGGGAGCTGTTTTTT.

This clonotype turned up a few times. V and J are TRBV29-1 and TRBJ2-5; D tentatively fits TRBD1 or TRBD2 (6 bases each). The CDR3 loop spans 14 amino acids. Germline-derived CDR1 and CDR2 are SQVTM and ANQGSEA. V was cut by 4 bases and J by 1 base, with 13 bases left in between. CDR3 DNA: TGCAGCGTTGTGTTTGGGGGGCTCCAAGAGACCCAGTACTTC. Protein: CSVVFGGLQETQYF.

This clonotype was counted only a few times. This sequence joins TRBV6-5 and TRBJ2-1; the D gene could be TRBD1 or TRBD2 (5 bases each). This CDR3 is 16 amino acids long. Germline CDR1 reads MNHEY; CDR2 reads SVGAGI. V lost 4 bases and J 0 bases, leaving 13 bases between the germline ends. The CDR3 DNA follows: TGTGCCAGCAGTTTGACAGCAGGGAGCTCCTACAATGAGCAGTTCTTC. Protein product: CASSLTAGSSYNEQFF.